These T cell receptor beta chains were read from a single sample in a study of spatial heterogeneity in lung cancer. A single record per CDR3 protein comes from TCRdb applying MiXCR to the 5' RACE reads. In the table there are about 38,000 distinct CDR3 sequences, 7.5% of which are singletons. Material: PBMCs, obtained at surgery. The origin of the receptors is a male donor with early-stage non-small cell lung cancer. Each CDR3 is given with its conserved first and last residue. D genes are given only for firm matches. Clone size is shown for a subset of rows, as once, few, many or a class of expanded clone.

j_call	d_call	clone_size	cdr3_length	v_call	cdr3_aa	cdr3_nt
TRBJ1-6	TRBD1	few	12	TRBV6-5	CASRTGRSPLHF	TGTGCCAGCCGGACAGGTCGTTCACCCCTCCACTTT
TRBJ2-1	-	many	13	TRBV14	CASSPPAGVEQFF	TGTGCCAGCAGCCCCCCAGCCGGGGTTGAGCAGTTCTTC
TRBJ2-1	-	-	13	TRBV7-2	CASSLGGVAEQFF	TGTGCCAGCAGCTTAGGAGGGGTCGCTGAGCAGTTCTTC
TRBJ2-7	TRBD1	few	15	TRBV6-5	CASSYSGQGAWEQYF	TGTGCCAGCAGTTACTCTGGACAGGGGGCCTGGGAGCAGTACTTC
TRBJ1-2	-	few	13	TRBV27	CASSPGHQWGYTF	TGTGCCAGCAGCCCTGGACACCAATGGGGCTACACCTTC
TRBJ1-1	-	many	13	TRBV5-1	CASSLSQETEAFF	TGCGCCAGCAGCTTGAGCCAGGAAACTGAAGCTTTCTTT
TRBJ2-1	TRBD2	many	13	TRBV10-3	CAIGTSGRDKQFF	TGTGCCATCGGGACTAGCGGGAGGGATAAGCAGTTCTTC
TRBJ2-5	TRBD2	many	16	TRBV7-2	CASSLLSSGVQETQYF	TGTGCCAGCAGCTTACTGTCTAGCGGGGTCCAAGAGACCCAGTACTTC
TRBJ2-7	-	many	12	TRBV25-1	CASSGTPGEQYF	TGTGCCAGCAGTGGGACTCCTGGGGAGCAGTACTTC
TRBJ2-3	-	many	15	TRBV29-1	CSVEQWEVNTDTQYF	TGCAGCGTTGAACAGTGGGAGGTGAACACAGATACGCAGTATTTT
TRBJ2-1	-	many	15	TRBV18	CASSPLGGSYNEQFF	TGTGCCAGCTCACCACTAGGGGGCTCCTACAATGAGCAGTTCTTC
TRBJ2-2	-	many	12	TRBV5-1	CASGFGTGELFF	TGCGCCAGCGGTTTCGGCACCGGGGAGCTGTTTTTT
TRBJ1-6	-	many	14	TRBV7-3	CASSLGRSNSPLHF	TGTGCCAGCAGCTTGGGCAGAAGTAATTCACCCCTCCACTTT
TRBJ1-1	-	many	13	TRBV5-1	CASSLVGVSEAFF	TGCGCCAGCAGCTTGGTCGGGGTCTCTGAAGCTTTCTTT
TRBJ1-5	-	many	14	TRBV19	CASTTGGSLAPQHF	TGTGCCAGTACAACGGGAGGAAGTCTTGCGCCCCAGCATTTT
TRBJ2-5	-	many	14	TRBV20-1	CSARGYWGEETQYF	TGCAGTGCTAGAGGGTACTGGGGAGAAGAGACCCAGTACTTC
TRBJ1-4	TRBD1	many	15	TRBV20-1	CSAFDAGGDGEKLFF	TGCAGTGCTTTCGACGCAGGGGGCGATGGTGAAAAACTGTTTTTT
TRBJ2-2	TRBD2	-	15	TRBV7-2	CAGSLRREGTGELFF	TGTGCCGGCAGCTTGAGGAGGGAGGGTACCGGGGAGCTGTTTTTT
TRBJ2-7	-	many	11	TRBV6-2/TRBV6-3	CASSWTYEQYF	TGTGCCAGCAGCTGGACCTACGAGCAGTACTTC
TRBJ1-5	-	many	12	TRBV28	CASSLGYQPQHF	TGTGCCAGCAGTTTGGGGTATCAGCCCCAGCATTTT
TRBJ1-2	-	many	10	TRBV6-1	CASRNYGYTF	TGTGCCAGCAGAAACTATGGCTACACCTTC
TRBJ1-4	TRBD1	-	15	TRBV6-5	CASSYLYRGRGKLFF	TGTGCCAGCAGTTACTTGTACAGGGGGCGCGGAAAACTGTTTTTT
TRBJ2-1	TRBD2	many	17	TRBV11-2	CASSFDRGTSVPNEQFF	TGTGCCAGCAGCTTCGACCGAGGAACTAGCGTTCCCAATGAGCAGTTCTTC
TRBJ1-2	TRBD1	few	16	TRBV3-1	CASSQGLVGQGDGYTF	TGTGCCAGCAGCCAAGGATTAGTGGGACAGGGAGATGGCTACACCTTC
TRBJ2-1	TRBD2	many	15	TRBV5-1	CASSPGGLAGVTPFF	TGCGCCAGCAGCCCTGGGGGACTAGCGGGAGTTACCCCGTTCTTC
TRBJ2-3	TRBD2	many	14	TRBV20-1	CSARVAAGVDTQYF	TGCAGTGCTAGAGTCGCAGCGGGGGTAGATACGCAGTATTTT
TRBJ2-3	TRBD2	-	19	TRBV5-1	CASSLFGPTSGGATDTQYF	TGCGCCAGCAGCTTGTTCGGCCCTACTAGCGGGGGGGCCACAGATACGCAGTATTTT
TRBJ1-4	-	medium-sized	14	TRBV6-6	CASSYSQGEEKLFF	TGTGCCAGCAGTTACAGCCAGGGTGAAGAAAAACTGTTTTTT
TRBJ2-1	TRBD2	few	15	TRBV14	CASRQGLAGGNEQFF	TGTGCCAGCAGACAAGGACTAGCGGGGGGTAATGAGCAGTTCTTC
TRBJ1-1	-	-	17	TRBV3-1	CASSQELSYGLNTEAFF	TGTGCCAGCAGCCAAGAATTGAGTTACGGACTGAACACTGAAGCTTTCTTT
TRBJ2-3	-	many	15	TRBV20-1	CSTSVREIGTDTQYF	TGCAGTACCTCGGTACGGGAGATCGGCACAGATACGCAGTATTTT
TRBJ1-2	-	many	13	TRBV5-6	CASSGEIHYGYTF	TGTGCCAGCAGCGGGGAGATTCACTATGGCTACACCTTC